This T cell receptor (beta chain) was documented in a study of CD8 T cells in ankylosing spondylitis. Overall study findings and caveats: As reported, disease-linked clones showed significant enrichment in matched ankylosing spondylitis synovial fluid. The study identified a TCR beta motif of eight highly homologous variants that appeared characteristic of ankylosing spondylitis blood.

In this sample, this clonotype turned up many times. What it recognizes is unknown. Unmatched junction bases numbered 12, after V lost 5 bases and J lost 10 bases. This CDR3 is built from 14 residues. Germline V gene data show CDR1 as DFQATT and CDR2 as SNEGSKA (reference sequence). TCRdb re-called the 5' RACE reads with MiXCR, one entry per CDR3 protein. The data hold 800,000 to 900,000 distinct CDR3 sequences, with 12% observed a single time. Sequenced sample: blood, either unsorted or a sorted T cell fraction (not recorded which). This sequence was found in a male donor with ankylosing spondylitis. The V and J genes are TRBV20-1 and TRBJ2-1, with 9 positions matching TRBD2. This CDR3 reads CSAQSGTSFQEQFF. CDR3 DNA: TGCAGTGCTCAGTCCGGGACTAGCTTCCAGGAGCAGTTCTTC.